These T cell receptor beta chains were read from a single sample in a study of blood T cell repertoires in COVID-19. Measured with immunoSEQ multiplex PCR; TCRdb has only the in-frame clones, and not every one. The sample consists of 95,000 to 120,000 clones, more than 80% of them appearing once. Sequenced input: peripheral blood. The receptor set was obtained from a woman aged 55-75 years with COVID-19, enrolled during active disease. CDR3s include the opening cysteine and the closing phenylalanine or tryptophan. Fields, in order: J gene, V gene, clone size, D gene, CDR3 DNA, CDR3 protein. D genes are given only for firm matches. The size of a clone is reported for some rows only, either as once, few or many, or as a class for expanded clones.

>TRBJ1-2|TRBV28|.|.
TGTGCCAGCAGCCCCCGGGAGCGGACTTACTATGGCTACACCTTC
CASSPRERTYYGYTF
>TRBJ2-2|TRBV11-3|.|.
TGTGCCAGCAGCCTGGGGCCAGAAAACACCGGGGAGCTGTTTTTT
CASSLGPENTGELFF
>TRBJ1-2|TRBV7-9|.|.
TGTGCCAGCAGCTTAGGGGCAGATAGAGCTAACTATGGCTACACCTTC
CASSLGADRANYGYTF
>TRBJ2-3|TRBV12-3/TRBV12-4|.|TRBD1
TGTGCCAGTTCGACAGGGGTCACAGATACGCAGTATTTT
CASSTGVTDTQYF
>TRBJ1-1|TRBV11-1|.|.
TGTGCCAGCAGCTTAAATGGCGCGGCTCCGGCTTTCTTT
CASSLNGAAPAFF
>TRBJ1-1|TRBV10-3|.|TRBD1
TGTGCCATCAAGACAGGGGAAGGGACTGAAGCTTTCTTT
CAIKTGEGTEAFF
>TRBJ1-5|TRBV5-3|.|.
TGTGCCAGAAGCTTGGGGGGCTGGGGCAGTTATAGCAATCAGCCCCAGCATTTT
CARSLGGWGSYSNQPQHF
>TRBJ2-1|TRBV11-2|.|TRBD2
TGTGCCAGCAGCTTGACGCTAGCGGGGGTTAATGAGCAGTTCTTC
CASSLTLAGVNEQFF
>TRBJ1-5|TRBV7-9|.|.
TGTGCCAGCAGCTCTGGACAGATCAATCAGCCCCAGCATTTT
CASSSGQINQPQHF
>TRBJ1-6|TRBV14|.|.
TGTGCCAGCAGCCAAGAGATGATGGGGCAGCGGGGGAATTCACCCCTCCACTTT
CASSQEMMGQRGNSPLHF
>TRBJ1-1|TRBV27|.|.
TGTGCCAGCACCCGGGGGTTGGGGAAAAACACTGAAGCTTTCTTT
CASTRGLGKNTEAFF
>TRBJ1-1|TRBV4-1|.|.
TGCGCCAGCAGCCAATGGAGGGGTAATTCTGAAGCTTTCTTT
CASSQWRGNSEAFF
>TRBJ1-2|TRBV2|.|.
TGTGCCAGCAGTGTGGGCATTTTCTATGGCTACACCTTC
CASSVGIFYGYTF
>TRBJ2-5|TRBV5-1|.|TRBD1
TGCGCCAGCAGCTTGCGGACAGGGTTCCAAGAGACCCAGTACTTC
CASSLRTGFQETQYF
>TRBJ2-1|TRBV27|.|TRBD2
TGTGCCAGCAGCACAGTGGAGCGGGGCCCTTGGAATGAGCAGTTCTTC
CASSTVERGPWNEQFF
>TRBJ1-5|TRBV6-2/TRBV6-3|.|.
TGTGCCAGCAGTCCGGGTGCGGGGCAGCCCCAGCATTTT
CASSPGAGQPQHF
>TRBJ1-2|TRBV5-1|.|.
TGCGCCAGCAGCTTGGCCAGGGAGGACTATGGCTACACCTTC
CASSLAREDYGYTF
>TRBJ1-5|TRBV7-2|.|.
TGTGCCAGCAGCTCTGCTAGCTATAGCAATCAGCCCCAGCATTTT
CASSSASYSNQPQHF
>TRBJ1-1|TRBV28|.|.
TGTGCCAGCAGTCCCCTCCCAACAGTGATGAACACTGAAGCTTTCTTT
CASSPLPTVMNTEAFF
>TRBJ2-3|TRBV5-4|.|.
TGTGCCAGCAGCTGGGGGGGCCTGACAGATACGCAGTATTTT
CASSWGGLTDTQYF
>TRBJ1-4|TRBV10-3|.|.
TGTGCCATCAGTGAGCAGAGGAATAATGAAAAACTGTTTTTT
CAISEQRNNEKLFF
>TRBJ2-5|TRBV12-3/TRBV12-4|.|.
TGTGCCAGCAGCAGTTACCCTCAGGGGACCCAGTACTTC
CASSSYPQGTQYF
>TRBJ2-7|TRBV27|once|.
TGTGCCAGCAGTTTATTTGGAATCGGGTACGAGCAGTACTTC
CASSLFGIGYEQYF
>TRBJ2-1|TRBV7-7|.|.
TGTGCTAGCAGCCCCCAAGGGGGGGCTGGGGAGCAGTTCTTC
CASSPQGGAGEQFF
>TRBJ1-1|TRBV4-2|.|TRBD1
TGTGCCAGCAGCCAAGAGGGGGACAGTGAAGCTTTCTTT
CASSQEGDSEAFF
>TRBJ2-7|TRBV7-9|.|TRBD2
TGTGCCAGCAGCCCAAGGGCCATTAGCGGGGGGTTCTCCTACGAGCAGTACTTC
CASSPRAISGGFSYEQYF
>TRBJ1-2|TRBV4-1|.|.
TGCGCCAGCAGCCAAGAATGGTGGGGAAGCGGCTATGGCTACACCTTC
CASSQEWWGSGYGYTF
>TRBJ2-3|TRBV6-5|.|TRBD1
TGTGCCAGCGCCGGGACAGTCCTTCTTACGCAGTATTTT
CASAGTVLLTQYF
>TRBJ2-3|TRBV9|few|.
TGTGCCAGCAGCGTAGGACATCTCGGGGCAGATACGCAGTATTTT
CASSVGHLGADTQYF
>TRBJ1-2|TRBV18|.|TRBD1
TGTGCCAGCTCACAGGAGGACAGGGCCTCCTATGGCTACACCTTC
CASSQEDRASYGYTF
>TRBJ2-3|TRBV9|.|.
TGTGCCAGCAGCGTACTAGTTTCCGGAAGCACAGATACGCAGTATTTT
CASSVLVSGSTDTQYF
>TRBJ2-1|TRBV5-1|.|TRBD2
TGCGCCAGCAGTTCTCGACTAGCGGGCTCCTACAATGAGCAGTTCTTC
CASSSRLAGSYNEQFF
>TRBJ1-2|TRBV6-5|.|.
TGTGCCAGCAGTTACTCCGGACTAAACTATGGCTACACCTTC
CASSYSGLNYGYTF
>TRBJ2-5|TRBV6-1|.|TRBD2
TGTGCCAGCAGTGTTCTAACTAGCGGGGGTGGCGAGACCCAGTACTTC
CASSVLTSGGGETQYF
>TRBJ2-7|TRBV24-1|.|TRBD1
TGTGCCACCAGTGACCCCGACAGGGGATACGAGCAGTACTTC
CATSDPDRGYEQYF
>TRBJ2-4|TRBV2|.|TRBD2
TGTGCCAGCAGTCGGGGACTAGCGGGGTCGGGAAACATTCAGTACTTC
CASSRGLAGSGNIQYF
>TRBJ1-2|TRBV4-3|.|TRBD1
TGCGCCAGCAGCCAAGAGGACAGGTCTGGCTACACCTTC
CASSQEDRSGYTF
>TRBJ2-2|TRBV21-1|.|.
TGTGCCAGCAGCCGCGACCCAGGCTTCGCGAACACCGGGGAGCTGTTTTTT
CASSRDPGFANTGELFF
>TRBJ2-5|TRBV20-1|.|TRBD2
TGCAGTGCTAGTTTTACCCAGCGGGGGCAAGAGACCCAGTACTTC
CSASFTQRGQETQYF
>TRBJ1-2|TRBV19|.|.
TGTGCCACTACCCTCAGGGAAAACTATGGCTACACCTTC
CATTLRENYGYTF
>TRBJ1-2|TRBV27|.|TRBD1
TGTGCCAGCAGTTTAACAGGGGGCGGCTATGGCTACACCTTC
CASSLTGGGYGYTF
>TRBJ1-5|TRBV3-1/TRBV3-2|.|.
TGTGCCAGCAGCCAAGACGGGGGGCATCAGCCCCAGCATTTT
CASSQDGGHQPQHF
>TRBJ1-3|TRBV2|.|.
TGTGCCAGCAGTGAAGCTGGGGGGGGAAGTACTGGAAACACCATATATTTT
CASSEAGGGSTGNTIYF
>TRBJ1-1|TRBV3-1/TRBV3-2|once|.
TGTGCCAGCAGCCAAGAGCCGAGTAACACTGAAGCTTTCTTT
CASSQEPSNTEAFF
>TRBJ1-2|TRBV29-1|.|TRBD1
TGCAGCGCGGTAGGACAGGGTGGCTATGGCTACACCTTC
CSAVGQGGYGYTF
>TRBJ2-3|TRBV24-1|.|.
TGTGCCACCAGTGTCGGCGGATTGGCGGAGAAAGAAGATACGCAGTATTTT
CATSVGGLAEKEDTQYF
>TRBJ2-1|TRBV29-1|once|.
TGCAGCGTTGTATGGGGGCTTTCCTACAATGAGCAGTTCTTC
CSVVWGLSYNEQFF
>TRBJ1-2|TRBV3-1/TRBV3-2|.|.
TGTGCCAGCAGCCAAGTAACTAACTATGGCTACACCTTC
CASSQVTNYGYTF
>TRBJ2-7|TRBV7-3|.|.
TGTGCCAGCAGCTTAACGGCGGGGACCGCCTACGAGCAGTACTTC
CASSLTAGTAYEQYF
>TRBJ1-2|TRBV3-1/TRBV3-2|once|.
TGTGCCAGCAGCCAAGATCAGGGCCATGGCTACACCTTC
CASSQDQGHGYTF
>TRBJ2-7|TRBV7-2|.|TRBD2
TGTGCCAGCAGCCTCGCGGGGGGGCCTTCCTACGAGCAGTACTTC
CASSLAGGPSYEQYF
>TRBJ2-4|TRBV11-2|once|TRBD1
TGTGCCAGCAGCACACAGGGGGGTTCGGAAAGCATTCAGTACTTC
CASSTQGGSESIQYF
>TRBJ2-7|TRBV6-2/TRBV6-3|.|TRBD1
TGTGCCAGCAGCATAGACAGGGGTGGCGAGCAGTACTTC
CASSIDRGGEQYF
>TRBJ1-6|TRBV2|.|.
TGTGCCAGCAGTGATGACAGAAATTCACCCCTCCACTTT
CASSDDRNSPLHF
>TRBJ2-3|TRBV15|.|.
TGTGCCACCAGCAGAGGGGCCCTCCACGACCCAATCACAGATACGCAGTATTTT
CATSRGALHDPITDTQYF
>TRBJ2-3|TRBV9|.|TRBD2
TGTGCCAGCAGCGTAGGGACTAGTACCACTGATACGCAGTATTTT
CASSVGTSTTDTQYF
>TRBJ2-7|TRBV20-1|few|.
TGCAGTGCGTTTAACAGTTTTCAGTACTTC
CSAFNSFQYF
>TRBJ2-1|TRBV5-4|.|TRBD2
TGTGCCAGCAGCCTGACCAGCGGGGGGGTTAATGAGCAGTTCTTC
CASSLTSGGVNEQFF
>TRBJ2-5|TRBV2|.|.
TGTGCCAGCAGTGTGGAGGGGGGGTACCAAGAGACCCAGTACTTC
CASSVEGGYQETQYF